The source of this T cell receptor (beta chain) is a study of blood T cell repertoires in COVID-19. Study information: The analysed material was cDNA or gDNA that came from T cells, B-cell-depleted T cells, or PBMCs.

Source study methods: Reference gene primer amplification gave estimated nucleated cell counts. The repertoire was sequenced with immunoSEQ multiplex PCR; TCRdb's copy has only in-frame clones and lacks some. Clonal size and the V and J genes are those of that table, whereas D and trimming came from the DNA. The table lists around 360,000 clones, more than 70% of them singletons. Germline lookup yields CDR1 SNHLY and CDR2 FYNNEI. Trimming removed 1 base from V and 0 bases from J, with 4 bases in between. The CDR3 is 14 residues long. Clinical histories supplied by participants themselves formed the basis of cohort assignment.

The rearrangement joins TRBV2 to TRBJ2-1; D is unclear. The sample was PBMCs or T cells enriched from blood (not recorded which). The receptor's source is a man aged 40-49 years in a cohort exposed to, infected with or recovered from COVID-19 (not recorded which). The CDR3 DNA reads as TGTGCCAGCAGTGAAGACAGCTCCTACAATGAGCAGTTCTTC. It translates to CASSEDSSYNEQFF.